The 5 T cell receptor beta chains below were found in one sample sequenced in a study of blood T cell repertoires in COVID-19. Clones were read by immunoSEQ multiplex PCR, and TCRdb kept only the in-frame ones, dropping some. Here the sample spans tens of thousands of clones, 75% to 90% being singletons. Sequencing was carried out using peripheral blood. The source is a man under 40 with active or convalescent COVID-19.

The J gene is TRBJ2-5, the V gene TRBV7-2; TRBD2 matches 7 bases. The CDR3 loop spans 13 amino acids. Unmatched junction bases numbered 6, after V lost 6 bases and J lost 5 bases. Germline lookup yields CDR1 SGHTA and CDR2 FQGNSA. CDR3 protein: CASSSRGYETQYF. For the CDR3, the DNA is TGTGCCAGCAGTTCGCGGGGGTACGAGACCCAGTACTTC.

V is TRBV18 and J is TRBJ1-6; 7 bases align to TRBD1. The CDR3 has 14 residues. Germline V gene sequence: CDR1 KGHSH, CDR2 LQKENI. V trimming: 5 bases; J trimming: 7 bases; junction bases outside the gene matches: 5. For the CDR3, the DNA is TGTGCCAGCTCAGCGGACAGGAAAAATTCACCCCTCCACTTT. It specifies CASSADRKNSPLHF.

The J gene is TRBJ1-1, the V gene TRBV19; 7 bases agree with TRBD1. CDR1 and CDR2 from the germline V gene are LNHDA and SQIVND (reference sequence). CDR3 length equals 17 residues. After removal of 3 bases from V and 0 bases from J, the junction contained 10 bases not matched to a gene. CDR3 amino acids: CASSIRATGVVNTEAFF. The CDR3 region has the DNA TGTGCCAGTAGTATCCGTGCCACAGGGGTGGTGAACACTGAAGCTTTCTTT.

The sample holds a few counts of this clone. This chain links TRBV4-2 with TRBJ1-2, with TRBD1 matching 8 bases. The J segment lost 6 bases and the V segment lost 0 bases, leaving 6 bases of the junction unmatched. The CDR3 spans 15 residues. The germline V gene has CDR1 LGHNA and CDR2 YNFKEQ. CDR3 loop: CASSQERQGAHGYTF. DNA for the CDR3: TGTGCCAGCAGCCAAGAACGGCAGGGGGCGCATGGCTACACCTTC.

This clone was detected only a few times. The V call is TRBV19, the J call TRBJ1-6; D unresolved. This CDR3 contains 14 residues. From germline, CDR1 is LNHDA and CDR2 SQIVND (reference sequence). V was cut by 3 bases and J by 4 bases, with 7 bases left in between. CDR3 region: CASSIGGYNSPLHF. CDR3 nucleotides: TGTGCCAGTAGTATTGGAGGGTATAATTCACCCCTCCACTTT.